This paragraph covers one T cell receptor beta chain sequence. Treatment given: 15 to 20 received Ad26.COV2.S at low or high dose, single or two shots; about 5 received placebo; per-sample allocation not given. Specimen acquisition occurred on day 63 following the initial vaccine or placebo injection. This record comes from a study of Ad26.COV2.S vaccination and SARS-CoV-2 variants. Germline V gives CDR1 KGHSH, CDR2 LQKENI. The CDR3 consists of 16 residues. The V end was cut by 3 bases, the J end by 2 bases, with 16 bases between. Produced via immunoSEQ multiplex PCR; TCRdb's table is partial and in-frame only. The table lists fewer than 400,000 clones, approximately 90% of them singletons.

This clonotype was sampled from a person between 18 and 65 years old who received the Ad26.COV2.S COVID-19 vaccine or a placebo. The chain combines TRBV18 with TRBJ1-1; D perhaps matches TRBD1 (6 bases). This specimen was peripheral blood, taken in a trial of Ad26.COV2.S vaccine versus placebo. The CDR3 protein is CASSPTPGEDNTEAFF. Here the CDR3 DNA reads TGTGCCAGCTCACCGACTCCAGGGGAGGATAACACTGAAGCTTTCTTT.